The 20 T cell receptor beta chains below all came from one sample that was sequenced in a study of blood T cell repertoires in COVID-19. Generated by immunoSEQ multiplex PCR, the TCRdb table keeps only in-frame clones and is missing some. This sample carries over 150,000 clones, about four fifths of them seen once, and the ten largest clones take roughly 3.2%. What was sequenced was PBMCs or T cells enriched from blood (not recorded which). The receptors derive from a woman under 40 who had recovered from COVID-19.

The CDR3 is CASSQPGQGIDEQYF. In DNA, the CDR3 is TGTGCCAGCAGCCAACCGGGACAGGGGATCGACGAGCAGTACTTC. V usage is TRBV3-1 (or the pseudogene TRBV3-2) and J usage is TRBJ2-7, with 10 bases lining up with TRBD1. J was trimmed by 5 bases and V by 2 bases; bases with no gene match: 6. This CDR3 contains 15 residues. Germline V CDR1 and CDR2: LGHDT, YNNKEL (reference sequence).

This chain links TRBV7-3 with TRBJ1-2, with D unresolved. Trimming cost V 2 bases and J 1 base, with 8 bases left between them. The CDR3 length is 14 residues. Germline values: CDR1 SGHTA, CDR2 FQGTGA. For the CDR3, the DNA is TGTGCCAGCAGCTTAGAGCCGAGTAACTATGGCTACACCTTC. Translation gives CASSLEPSNYGYTF.

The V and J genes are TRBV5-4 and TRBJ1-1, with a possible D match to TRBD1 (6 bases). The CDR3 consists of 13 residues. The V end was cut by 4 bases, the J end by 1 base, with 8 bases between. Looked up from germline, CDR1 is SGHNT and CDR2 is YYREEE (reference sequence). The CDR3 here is CASSRTENTEAFF. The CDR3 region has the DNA TGTGCCAGCAGCCGGACAGAGAACACTGAAGCTTTCTTT.

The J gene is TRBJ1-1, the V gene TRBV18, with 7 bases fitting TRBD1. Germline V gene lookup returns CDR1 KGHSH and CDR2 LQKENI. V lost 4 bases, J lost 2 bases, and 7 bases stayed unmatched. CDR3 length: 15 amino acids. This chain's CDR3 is CASSLGGTDNTEAFF. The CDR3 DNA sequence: TGTGCCAGCTCACTAGGCGGGACAGACAACACTGAAGCTTTCTTT. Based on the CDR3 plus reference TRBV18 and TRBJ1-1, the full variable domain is NAGVMQNPRHLVRRRGQEARLRCSPMKGHSHVYWYRQLPEEGLKFMVYLQKENIIDESGMPKERFSAEFPKEGPSILRIQQVVRGDSAAYFCASSLGGTDNTEAFFGQGTRLTVV.

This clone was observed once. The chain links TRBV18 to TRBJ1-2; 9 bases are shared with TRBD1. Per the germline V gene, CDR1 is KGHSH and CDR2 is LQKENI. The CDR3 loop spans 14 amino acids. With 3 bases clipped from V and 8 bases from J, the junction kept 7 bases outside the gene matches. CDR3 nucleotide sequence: TGTGCCAGCTCACCCCCGGACAGGGGTGACGGCTACACCTTC. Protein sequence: CASSPPDRGDGYTF.

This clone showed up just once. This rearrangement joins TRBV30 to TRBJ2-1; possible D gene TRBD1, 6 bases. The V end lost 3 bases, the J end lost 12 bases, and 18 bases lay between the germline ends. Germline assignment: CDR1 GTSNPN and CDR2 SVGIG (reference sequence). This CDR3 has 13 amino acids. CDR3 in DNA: TGTGCCTGGAGAGGGGACACAGGGTGGGGGCAGTTCTTC. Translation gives CAWRGDTGWGQFF. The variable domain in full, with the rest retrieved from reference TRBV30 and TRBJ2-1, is SQTIHQWPATLVQPVGSPLSLECTVEGTSNPNLYWYRQAAGRGLQLLFYSVGIGQISSEVPQNLSASRPQDRQFILSSKKLLLSDSGFYLCAWRGDTGWGQFFGPGTRLTVL.

The CDR3 region has the DNA TGTGCCAGCCGTGAAATGGAGGGGCACTCCTACGAGCAGTACTTC. This sequence encodes CASREMEGHSYEQYF. The rearrangement uses TRBV28 and TRBJ2-7; maybe TRBD2 (6 bases). The CDR3 length is 15 residues. The germline V and J ends were trimmed by 8 bases and 0 bases, with 17 bases remaining between them. In germline, CDR1 is MDHEN, CDR2 SYDVKM.

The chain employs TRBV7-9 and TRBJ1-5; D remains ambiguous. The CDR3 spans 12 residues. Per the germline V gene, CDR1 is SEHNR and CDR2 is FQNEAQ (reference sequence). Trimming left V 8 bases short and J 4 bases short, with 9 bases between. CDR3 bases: TGTGCCAGCCAGCCGGGGAATCAGCCCCAGCATTTT. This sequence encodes CASQPGNQPQHF. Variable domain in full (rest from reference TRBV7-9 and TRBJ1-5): DTGVSQNPRHKITKRGQNVTFRCDPISEHNRLYWYRQTLGQGPEFLTYFQNEAQLEKSRLLSDRFSAERPKGSFSTLEIQRTEQGDSAMYLCASQPGNQPQHFGDGTRLSIL.

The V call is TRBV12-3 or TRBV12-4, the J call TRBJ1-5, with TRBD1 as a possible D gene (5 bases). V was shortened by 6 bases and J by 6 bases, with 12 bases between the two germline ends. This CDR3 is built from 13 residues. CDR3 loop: CASSMTEAQPQHF. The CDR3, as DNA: TGTGCCAGCAGCATGACAGAGGCTCAGCCCCAGCATTTT.

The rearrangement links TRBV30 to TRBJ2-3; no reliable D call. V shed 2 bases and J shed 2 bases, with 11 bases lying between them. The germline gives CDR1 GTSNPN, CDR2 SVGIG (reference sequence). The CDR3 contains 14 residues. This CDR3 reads CAWSSHRNTDTQYF. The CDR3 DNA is TGTGCCTGGAGTTCCCATAGAAACACAGATACGCAGTATTTT. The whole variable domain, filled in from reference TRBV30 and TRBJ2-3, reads SQTIHQWPATLVQPVGSPLSLECTVEGTSNPNLYWYRQAAGRGLQLLFYSVGIGQISSEVPQNLSASRPQDRQFILSSKKLLLSDSGFYLCAWSSHRNTDTQYFGPGTRLTVL.

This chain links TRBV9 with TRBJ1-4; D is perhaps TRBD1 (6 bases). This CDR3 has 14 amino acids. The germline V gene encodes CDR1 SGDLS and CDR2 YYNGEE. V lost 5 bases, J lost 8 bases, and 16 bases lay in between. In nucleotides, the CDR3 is TGTGCCAGCAGTTTCAGGGGTGGTGGCGAAAAACTGTTTTTT. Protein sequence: CASSFRGGGEKLFF.

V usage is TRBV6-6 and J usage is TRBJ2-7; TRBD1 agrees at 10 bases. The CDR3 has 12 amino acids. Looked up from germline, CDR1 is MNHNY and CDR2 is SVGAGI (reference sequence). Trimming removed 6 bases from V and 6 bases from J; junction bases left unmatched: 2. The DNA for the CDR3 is TGTGCCAGCAGCGACAGGGGGCCCGAGCAGTACTTC. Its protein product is CASSDRGPEQYF.

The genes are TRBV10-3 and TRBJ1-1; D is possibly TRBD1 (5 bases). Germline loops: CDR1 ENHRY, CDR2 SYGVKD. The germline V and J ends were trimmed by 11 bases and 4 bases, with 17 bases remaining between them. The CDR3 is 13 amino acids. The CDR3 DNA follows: TGTGCCTCGCTACAGGCTTATGGCACTGAAGCTTTCTTT. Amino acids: CASLQAYGTEAFF.

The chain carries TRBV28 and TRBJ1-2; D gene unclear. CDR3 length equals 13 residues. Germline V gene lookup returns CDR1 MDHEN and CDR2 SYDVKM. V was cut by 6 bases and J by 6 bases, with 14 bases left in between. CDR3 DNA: TGTGCCAGCAGGCCTCCAGAGGCGCATGGCTACACCTTC. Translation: CASRPPEAHGYTF.

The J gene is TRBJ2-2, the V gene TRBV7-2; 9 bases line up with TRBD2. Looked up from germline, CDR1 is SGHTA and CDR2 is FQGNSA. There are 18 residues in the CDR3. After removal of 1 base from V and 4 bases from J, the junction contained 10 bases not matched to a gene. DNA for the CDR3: TGTGCCAGCAGCTTAGTGGGTAGCGGGGGCCTTTTCACCGGGGAGCTGTTTTTT. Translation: CASSLVGSGGLFTGELFF.

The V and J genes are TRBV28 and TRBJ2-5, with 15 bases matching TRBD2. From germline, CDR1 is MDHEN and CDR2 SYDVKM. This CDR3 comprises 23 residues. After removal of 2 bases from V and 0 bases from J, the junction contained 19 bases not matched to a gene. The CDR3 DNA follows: TGTGCCAGCAGTTTAAGGGCTTTCGGACAGGGGACTAGCGGGAGGAGGGACCAAGAGACCCAGTACTTC. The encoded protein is CASSLRAFGQGTSGRRDQETQYF.

Written as DNA, the CDR3 is TGTGCCAGCAGCTTAACGCACGCTAGTCTCAATGAGCAGTTCTTC. Its protein product is CASSLTHASLNEQFF. The chain has TRBV7-3 and TRBJ2-1; D gene unclear. Trimming pared 0 bases from V and 6 bases from J, leaving 12 bases between. Germline V gene lookup returns CDR1 SGHTA and CDR2 FQGTGA. This CDR3 is built from 15 residues.

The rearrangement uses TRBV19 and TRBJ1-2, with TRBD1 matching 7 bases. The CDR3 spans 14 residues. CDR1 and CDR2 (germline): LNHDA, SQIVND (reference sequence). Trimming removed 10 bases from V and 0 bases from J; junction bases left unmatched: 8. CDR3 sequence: CATRGTAPNYGYTF. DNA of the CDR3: TGTGCCACCCGAGGGACAGCCCCTAACTATGGCTACACCTTC.

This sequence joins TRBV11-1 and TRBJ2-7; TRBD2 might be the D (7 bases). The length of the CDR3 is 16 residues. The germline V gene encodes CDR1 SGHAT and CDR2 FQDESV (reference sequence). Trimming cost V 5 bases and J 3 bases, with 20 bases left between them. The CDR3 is CASSPPSWRGGYEQYF. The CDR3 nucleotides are TGTGCCAGCAGCCCGCCCTCATGGAGGGGGGGCTACGAGCAGTACTTC.

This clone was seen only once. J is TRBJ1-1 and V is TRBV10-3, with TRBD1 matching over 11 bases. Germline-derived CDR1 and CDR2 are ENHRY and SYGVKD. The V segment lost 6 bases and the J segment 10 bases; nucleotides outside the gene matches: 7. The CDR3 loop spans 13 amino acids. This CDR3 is CAISAGQGDGAFF. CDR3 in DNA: TGTGCCATCAGCGCGGGACAGGGGGATGGAGCTTTCTTT.